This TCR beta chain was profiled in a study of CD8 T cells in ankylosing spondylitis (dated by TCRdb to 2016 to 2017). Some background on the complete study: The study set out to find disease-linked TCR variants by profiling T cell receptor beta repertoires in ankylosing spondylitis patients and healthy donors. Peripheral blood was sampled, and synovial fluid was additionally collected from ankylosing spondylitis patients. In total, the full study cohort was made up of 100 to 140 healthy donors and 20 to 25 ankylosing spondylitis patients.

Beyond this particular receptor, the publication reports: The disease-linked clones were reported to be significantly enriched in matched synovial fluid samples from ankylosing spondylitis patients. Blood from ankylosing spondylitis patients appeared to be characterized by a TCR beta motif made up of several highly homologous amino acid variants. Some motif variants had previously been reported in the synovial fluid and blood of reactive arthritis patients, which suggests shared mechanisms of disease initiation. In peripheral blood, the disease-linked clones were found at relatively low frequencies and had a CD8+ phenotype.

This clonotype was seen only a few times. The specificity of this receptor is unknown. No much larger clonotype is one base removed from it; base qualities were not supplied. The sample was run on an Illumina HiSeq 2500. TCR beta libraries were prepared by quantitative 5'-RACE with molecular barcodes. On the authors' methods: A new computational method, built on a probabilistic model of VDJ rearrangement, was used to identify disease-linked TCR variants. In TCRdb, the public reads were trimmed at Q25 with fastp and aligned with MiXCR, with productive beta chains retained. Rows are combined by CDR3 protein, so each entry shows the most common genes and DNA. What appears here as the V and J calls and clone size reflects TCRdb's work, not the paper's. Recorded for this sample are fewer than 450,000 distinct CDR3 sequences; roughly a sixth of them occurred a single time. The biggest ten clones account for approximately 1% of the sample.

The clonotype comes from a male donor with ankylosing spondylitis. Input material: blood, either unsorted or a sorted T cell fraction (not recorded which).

Here the CDR3 is given as CASSQDVGRTEAFF. The DNA sequence is as follows: TGCGCCAGCAGCCAAGATGTGGGCCGGACTGAAGCTTTCTTT. This receptor chain uses TRBV4-1 and TRBJ1-1, with the identity of the D gene unclear. Cut back by 0 bases and 5 bases, the V and J ends lie 10 bases apart. From the cysteine up to the phenylalanine, the CDR3 has a length of 14 residues. CDR3 DNA is the only sequence kept; it has 42 bases, read in frame from the first base. Reading the germline V gene gives CDR1 MGHRA and CDR2 YSYEKL.